Shown below are 27 T cell receptor beta chains from a single sample sequenced in a study of T cell responses to AZD1222 COVID-19 vaccine. Only in-frame clones appear in the TCRdb table, and some are missing; sequencing was by immunoSEQ multiplex PCR. The sample carries roughly 170,000 clones, 94% recorded once. The sample consisted of peripheral blood, taken 28 days after the second AZD1222 dose. The receptors stem from an adult who received the AZD1222 COVID-19 vaccine.

This clone was detected only once. The chain has TRBV7-9 and TRBJ1-1; tentatively, D is TRBD1 (5 bases). Germline V gene data show CDR1 as SEHNR and CDR2 as FQNEAQ (reference sequence). This CDR3 has 12 amino acids. The germline V and J ends were trimmed by 5 bases and 4 bases, with 8 bases remaining between them. CDR3 sequence (DNA): TGTGCCAGCAGCCCGGGGGTCACTGAAGCTTTCTTT. Its translation: CASSPGVTEAFF. The whole variable domain, filled in from reference TRBV7-9 and TRBJ1-1, reads DTGVSQNPRHKITKRGQNVTFRCDPISEHNRLYWYRQTLGQGPEFLTYFQNEAQLEKSRLLSDRFSAERPKGSFSTLEIQRTEQGDSAMYLCASSPGVTEAFFGQGTRLTVV.

V usage is TRBV2 and J usage is TRBJ1-5, with D possibly matching TRBD1 (5 bases). Germline CDR1 SNHLY, CDR2 FYNNEI. This CDR3 comprises 14 residues. Trimming stripped 4 bases from V and 9 bases from J, with 16 bases between. CDR3 amino acids: CASSVGQGLLPQHF. The CDR3 DNA reads TGTGCCAGCAGTGTTGGTCAGGGCCTATTGCCCCAGCATTTT.

CDR3 loop: CSVEVSPGANVLTF. The CDR3 coding sequence is TGCAGCGTTGAGGTTTCTCCTGGGGCCAACGTCCTGACTTTC. The chain couples TRBV29-1 to TRBJ2-6; D remains unclear. This CDR3 has 14 residues. V was trimmed by 3 bases and J by 2 bases, leaving 8 bases between them. CDR1 is SQVTM and CDR2 is ANQGSEA in the germline V gene. Full variable domain (missing parts from reference TRBV29-1 and TRBJ2-6): SAVISQKPSRDICQRGTSLTIQCQVDSQVTMMFWYRQQPGQSLTLIATANQGSEATYESGFVIDKFPISRPNLTFSTLTVSNMSPEDSSIYLCSVEVSPGANVLTFGAGSRLTVL.

Here the CDR3 DNA reads TGCGCCAGCAGCGCAGGGCCTAATGAAAAACTGTTTTTT. Protein sequence: CASSAGPNEKLFF. V and J are TRBV4-3 and TRBJ1-4, with TRBD1 as a possible D gene (5 bases). V was trimmed by 5 bases and J by 3 bases, leaving 7 bases between them. The CDR3 spans 13 residues. Germline assignment: CDR1 LGHNA and CDR2 YSLEER.

The chain couples TRBV12-3 or TRBV12-4 to TRBJ1-3; D not certain. The V and J ends lost 3 bases and 3 bases respectively, with 6 bases between them. CDR3 size: 13 residues. The CDR3 DNA reads as TGTGCCAGCAGTTTCTCGAGTGGAAACACCATATATTTT. Translating it yields CASSFSSGNTIYF.

The V gene is TRBV28, the J gene TRBJ1-2; possibly TRBD1 for D (6 bases). The CDR3 runs 16 residues. Trimming cost V 2 bases and J 8 bases, with 21 bases left between them. Germline loops: CDR1 MDHEN, CDR2 SYDVKM. This CDR3 reads CASSLQGYLQGEGYTF. Here the CDR3 DNA reads TGTGCCAGCAGTTTACAGGGGTATCTTCAAGGGGAGGGCTACACCTTC.

This sequence joins TRBV2 and TRBJ1-6; no reliable D call. The CDR3 extends over 15 amino acids. The V gene's germline CDR1 is SNHLY and CDR2 FYNNEI. The V and J ends lost 2 bases and 5 bases respectively, with 10 bases between them. Here the CDR3 DNA reads TGTGCCAGCAGTGAAAGTAGGGCTGATAATTCACCCCTCCACTTT. Its translation: CASSESRADNSPLHF. Drawing the rest from reference TRBV2 and TRBJ1-6, the complete variable domain is EPEVTQTPSHQVTQMGQEVILRCVPISNHLYFYWYRQILGQKVEFLVSFYNNEISEKSEIFDDQFSVERPDGSNFTLKIRSTKLEDSAMYFCASSESRADNSPLHFGNGTRLTVT.

The chain carries TRBV3-1 (or the pseudogene TRBV3-2) and TRBJ2-3; the match to TRBD2 covers 10 bases. This CDR3 is 16 amino acids long. V lost 5 bases, J lost 5 bases, and 10 bases stayed unmatched. Germline CDR1 LGHDT, CDR2 YNNKEL (reference sequence). The CDR3 reads CASSSTSGEGLDTQYF. The CDR3 DNA sequence: TGTGCCAGCAGCTCAACTAGCGGGGAAGGGTTAGATACGCAGTATTTT.

V usage is TRBV28 and J usage is TRBJ2-5, with unresolved D. Trimming took off 7 bases at V and 2 bases at J, with 17 bases between the two ends. From germline, CDR1 is MDHEN and CDR2 SYDVKM. This CDR3 has 15 residues. The CDR3 here is CASKKFYLEQETQYF. The CDR3 region has the DNA TGTGCCAGCAAAAAATTTTACTTGGAGCAAGAGACCCAGTACTTC.

This clone occurred a few times. The chain recombines TRBV5-5 with TRBJ1-2, with D uncertain. The CDR3 covers 13 residues. Germline CDR1 reads SGHKS; CDR2 reads YYEKEE (reference sequence). V lost 4 bases and J 2 bases, leaving 9 bases between the germline ends. The CDR3: CASSPVLNYGYTF. The DNA for the CDR3 is TGTGCCAGCAGCCCAGTACTGAACTATGGCTACACCTTC.

This sequence joins TRBV5-4 and TRBJ2-5, with 7 bases that match TRBD1. The ends lost 5 bases at V and 4 bases at J; junction bases unmatched: 8. CDR1 is SGHNT and CDR2 is YYREEE in the germline V gene (reference sequence). This CDR3 has 14 amino acids. The CDR3 DNA reads as TGTGCCAGCAGATCTAGACAGGGCAGAGAGACCCAGTACTTC. This encodes CASRSRQGRETQYF.

This clone has just one count. The rearrangement links TRBV5-4 to TRBJ2-2; the match to TRBD1 covers 10 bases. V shed 0 bases and J 8 bases; nucleotides not matched to a gene: 4. Germline CDR1 is SGHNT and CDR2 is YYREEE (reference sequence). The CDR3 totals 15 residues. The CDR3 nucleotides read TGTGCCAGCAGCTTGGGACAGGGGGCAAGGGGGGAGCTGTTTTTT. It is translated as CASSLGQGARGELFF. Based on the CDR3 plus reference TRBV5-4 and TRBJ2-2, the full variable domain is ETGVTQSPTHLIKTRGQQVTLRCSSQSGHNTVSWYQQALGQGPQFIFQYYREEENGRGNFPPRFSGLQFPNYSSELNVNALELDDSALYLCASSLGQGARGELFFGEGSRLTVL.

The rearrangement uses TRBV9 and TRBJ2-7; TRBD2 is a possible D gene (5 bases). With 1 base removed from V and 3 bases from J, the gap between germline ends came to 14 bases. Germline loops: CDR1 SGDLS, CDR2 YYNGEE. The length of the CDR3 is 15 residues. This CDR3 reads CASSVMGVIGYEQYF. Written as DNA, the CDR3 is TGTGCCAGCAGCGTAATGGGAGTAATTGGCTACGAGCAGTACTTC.

This clone has only one observation. The chain carries TRBV5-1 and TRBJ1-2; 7 positions match TRBD1. CDR3 length equals 14 residues. Trimming took 1 base from V and 4 from J; bases not matched to a gene: 4. Germline CDR1 SGHRS, CDR2 YFSETQ. CDR3 bases: TGCGCCAGCAGCTTGTCGGACAGGAGCTATGGCTACACCTTC. It encodes CASSLSDRSYGYTF.

The chain recombines TRBV6-2 or TRBV6-3 with TRBJ2-6, with 7 bases matching TRBD1. Looked up from germline, CDR1 is MNHEY and CDR2 is SVGEGT. CDR3 length: 15 residues. After removal of 6 bases from V and 3 bases from J, the junction contained 5 bases not matched to a gene. Here the CDR3 reads CASSTGVGGANVLTF. CDR3 in DNA: TGTGCCAGCAGCACAGGGGTCGGTGGGGCCAACGTCCTGACTTTC.

The rearrangement uses TRBV7-9 and TRBJ1-2, with 9 bases matching TRBD1. The CDR3 contains 15 residues. CDR1 and CDR2 from the germline V gene are SEHNR and FQNEAQ (reference sequence). With V trimmed by 6 bases and J by 6 bases, 11 bases remained unmatched. This CDR3 reads CASRPRQGVEHGYTF. The CDR3 DNA is TGTGCCAGCAGACCTAGACAGGGGGTAGAACATGGCTACACCTTC. The complete variable domain, with remaining parts taken from reference TRBV7-9 and TRBJ1-2, reads DTGVSQNPRHKITKRGQNVTFRCDPISEHNRLYWYRQTLGQGPEFLTYFQNEAQLEKSRLLSDRFSAERPKGSFSTLEIQRTEQGDSAMYLCASRPRQGVEHGYTFGSGTRLTVV.

CDR3: CASSQEVQNSNQPQHF. The CDR3 coding sequence is TGCGCCAGCAGCCAAGAGGTACAGAATAGCAATCAGCCCCAGCATTTT. The V and J genes are TRBV4-1 and TRBJ1-5; D unclear. V lost 0 bases to trimming and J lost 0 bases, with 9 bases between them. The CDR3 runs 16 residues. The germline gives CDR1 MGHRA, CDR2 YSYEKL.

This chain uses TRBV12-3 or TRBV12-4 with TRBJ1-4, with D maybe TRBD1 (5 bases). The CDR3 covers 12 residues. Trimming cost V 3 bases and J 7 bases, with 6 bases left between them. CDR3 nucleotides: TGTGCCAGCAGTTTTGGGACTGAAAAACTGTTTTTT. The encoded protein is CASSFGTEKLFF.

In this sample, this clone turned up once. V gene TRBV12-5 combines with J gene TRBJ2-7, with D possibly TRBD2 on 6 matching bases. The CDR3 covers 13 residues. V gave up 8 bases and J gave up 2 bases, with 13 bases separating them. Germline V gene sequence: CDR1 LGHNT, CDR2 FRNRAP. The CDR3 coding sequence is TGTGCTAGTAGCGGGTGGGTCCCCTACGAGCAGTACTTC. As protein: CASSGWVPYEQYF.

The rearrangement uses TRBV4-3 and TRBJ2-1; 11 bases line up with TRBD2. V gave up 0 bases and J gave up 8 bases; unmatched junction bases: 6. The CDR3 contains 16 residues. The germline CDR1 and CDR2 sequences are LGHNA and YSLEER. The CDR3 protein is CASSQDISGGVYEQFF. CDR3 nucleotides: TGCGCCAGCAGCCAAGATATTAGCGGGGGGGTATATGAGCAGTTCTTC.

This rearrangement joins TRBV30 to TRBJ2-1; 10 nucleotides align to TRBD2. The CDR3 covers 13 residues. V lost 1 base and J lost 7; bases outside the gene matches: 1. Germline V gene sequence: CDR1 GTSNPN, CDR2 SVGIG (reference sequence). The CDR3 spells CAWSGAGGNEQFF. Here the CDR3 DNA reads TGTGCCTGGAGTGGAGCGGGGGGGAATGAGCAGTTCTTC.

This clone was detected only once. The CDR3, as DNA: TGTGCCAGCAGCTTTCAGGGGACCCGGGACAGGCTAAATGAAAAACTGTTTTTT. This codes for CASSFQGTRDRLNEKLFF. The chain has TRBV7-9 and TRBJ1-4, with 8 nucleotides matching TRBD1. V lost 3 bases to trimming and J lost 5 bases; unmatched junction nucleotides: 14. The CDR3 runs to 18 residues. Germline-derived CDR1 and CDR2 are SEHNR and FQNEAQ (reference sequence).

The genes are TRBV19 and TRBJ1-5; TRBD1 might be the D (6 bases). CDR1 is LNHDA, CDR2 SQIVND, per germline (reference sequence). The CDR3 is 14 residues long. Trimming shortened V by 6 bases and J by 5 bases, and 14 bases separated the two germline ends. The CDR3 region has the DNA TGTGCCAGTAGGAGCCGACAGGTCGATCAGCCCCAGCATTTT. It translates to CASRSRQVDQPQHF.

The rearrangement links TRBV19 to TRBJ1-1; 7 nucleotides line up with TRBD1. The V gene's germline CDR1 is LNHDA and CDR2 SQIVND (reference sequence). This CDR3 contains 15 residues. J was trimmed by 3 bases and V by 6 bases; bases with no gene match: 10. CDR3 in DNA: TGTGCCAGTAGGGTAAACAGGGGAGCATACACTGAAGCTTTCTTT. It is translated as CASRVNRGAYTEAFF. Variable domain in full (rest from reference TRBV19 and TRBJ1-1): DGGITQSPKYLFRKEGQNVTLSCEQNLNHDAMYWYRQDPGQGLRLIYYSQIVNDFQKGDIAEGYSVSREKKESFPLTVTSAQKNPTAFYLCASRVNRGAYTEAFFGQGTRLTVV.

The genes are TRBV6-2 or TRBV6-3 and TRBJ1-5, with 9 bases identical to TRBD1. Germline CDR1 MNHEY, CDR2 SVGEGT. The J segment lost 3 bases and the V segment lost 2 bases, leaving 11 bases of the junction unmatched. The CDR3 contains 18 residues. The CDR3 bases are TGTGCCAGCAGTTACAGGGGTGGGGACAGGGCTTACAATCAGCCCCAGCATTTT. Translated, it gives CASSYRGGDRAYNQPQHF.

The gene calls are TRBV29-1 and TRBJ2-3; 8 nucleotides line up with TRBD2. The CDR3 is 15 amino acids. With V trimmed by 8 bases and J by 4 bases, 14 bases remained unmatched. Per the germline V gene, CDR1 is SQVTM and CDR2 is ANQGSEA. CDR3 loop: CSFISGGFLADTQYF. Written as DNA, the CDR3 is TGCAGCTTTATCAGCGGGGGTTTTCTCGCAGATACGCAGTATTTT.

The chain couples TRBV7-9 to TRBJ2-3; D may be TRBD2 (5 bases). Germline assignment: CDR1 SEHNR and CDR2 FQNEAQ (reference sequence). V lost 3 bases, J lost 0 bases, and 10 bases lay in between. This CDR3 spans 15 amino acids. CDR3 amino acids: CASSLEASSTDTQYF. As DNA, the CDR3 is TGTGCCAGCAGCTTGGAGGCATCGAGCACAGATACGCAGTATTTT.